Listed below are T cell receptor beta chains from one sample, sequenced in a study of cytomegalovirus exposure and HLA in healthy donors. TCRdb's copy holds only in-frame clones and misses some; the assay was immunoSEQ multiplex PCR. Among 150,000 or so clones listed, roughly 93% were seen once. The sequenced sample consisted of PBMCs. These TCRs come from a man aged 18-30 years in good health and CMV-seropositive. The CDR3 runs from the conserved cysteine through the conserved F or W. The order of the fields is J gene, D gene, V gene, clone size, CDR3 protein, CDR3 DNA. D genes are given only for firm matches. Some rows have no size entry. The others give once, few or many, or a class for an expanded clone.

>TRBJ2-3|-|TRBV9|-
CASSARDWPTDTQYF
TGTGCCAGCAGCGCCCGGGACTGGCCTACAGATACGCAGTATTTT
>TRBJ2-1|TRBD2|TRBV19|-
CASSMSSGAPRYNEQFF
TGTGCCAGTAGTATGTCTAGCGGGGCTCCTCGATACAATGAGCAGTTCTTC
>TRBJ1-5|-|TRBV19|-
CASSIGTAVNNQPQHF
TGTGCCAGTAGTATAGGAACAGCGGTAAATAATCAGCCCCAGCATTTT
>TRBJ2-2|TRBD1|TRBV19|-
CASSSQGGTGELFF
TGTGCCAGTAGTTCACAGGGGGGCACCGGGGAGCTGTTTTTT
>TRBJ1-1|TRBD1|TRBV13|once
CASSWTGARNTEAFF
TGTGCCAGCAGCTGGACAGGGGCGAGGAACACTGAAGCTTTCTTT
>TRBJ2-3|TRBD2|TRBV7-3|once
CASSGGQSTDTQYF
TGTGCCAGTTCGGGAGGGCAAAGCACAGATACGCAGTATTTT
>TRBJ2-2|TRBD2|TRBV27|-
CASRTSEYTGELFF
TGTGCCAGCAGGACTAGCGAATACACCGGGGAGCTGTTTTTT
>TRBJ1-6|-|TRBV30|-
CAWSVSGDSPLHF
TGTGCCTGGAGCGTGTCAGGTGATTCACCCCTCCACTTT
>TRBJ2-7|-|TRBV4-1|-
CASSYNPRSYEQYF
TGCGCCAGCAGCTATAATCCCAGGTCCTACGAGCAGTACTTC
>TRBJ2-2|-|TRBV27|-
CASSLYLSTGELFF
TGTGCCAGCAGTTTATATCTCTCCACCGGGGAGCTGTTTTTT
>TRBJ1-1|-|TRBV6-5|-
CASSPSAGGNTEAFF
TGTGCCAGCAGTCCGTCGGCAGGAGGGAACACTGAAGCTTTCTTT
>TRBJ2-3|TRBD2|TRBV14|-
CASTLTSGQGTQYF
TGTGCCAGCACCCTGACTAGCGGGCAGGGTACGCAGTATTTT
>TRBJ2-7|-|TRBV19|-
CASSVYGRPFNYEQYF
TGTGCCAGTAGTGTGTACGGGAGACCCTTCAACTACGAGCAGTACTTC
>TRBJ2-3|-|TRBV2|once
CASEASATQYF
TGTGCCAGCGAAGCTAGCGCTACGCAGTATTTT
>TRBJ2-5|TRBD2|TRBV2|-
CASSGEAGEGQETQYF
TGTGCCAGCAGTGGTGAGGCGGGAGAGGGCCAAGAGACCCAGTACTTC
>TRBJ2-1|-|TRBV6-1|-
CASGRFNEQFF
TGTGCCAGCGGGAGGTTCAATGAGCAGTTCTTC
>TRBJ1-1|-|TRBV29-1|-
CSVGGEDTEAFF
TGCAGCGTTGGAGGGGAGGACACTGAAGCTTTCTTT
>TRBJ1-6|-|TRBV11-2|-
CASSGSSYNSPLHF
TGTGCCAGCAGCGGTAGCTCCTATAATTCACCCCTCCACTTT
>TRBJ1-2|TRBD1|TRBV29-1|-
CSVDRIWRGPDYGYTF
TGCAGCGTTGATCGGATTTGGAGGGGGCCCGACTATGGCTACACCTTC
>TRBJ2-3|TRBD2|TRBV28|-
CASSFPSGRGTDTQYF
TGTGCCAGCAGTTTCCCTAGCGGGAGAGGTACAGATACGCAGTATTTT
>TRBJ2-7|TRBD1|TRBV28|-
CASSPTGGYEQYF
TGTGCCAGCAGTCCGACAGGGGGCTACGAGCAGTACTTC
>TRBJ1-5|-|TRBV28|-
CASSLGGEGGNNQPQHF
TGTGCCAGCAGTTTGGGTGGCGAGGGAGGTAACAATCAGCCCCAGCATTTT
>TRBJ1-5|TRBD1|TRBV6-1|-
CASSEGGQNQPQHF
TGTGCCAGCAGTGAAGGGGGACAGAATCAGCCCCAGCATTTT
>TRBJ2-4|-|TRBV19|-
CASSMAGGVLNIQYF
TGTGCCAGTAGTATGGCTGGAGGGGTCCTCAACATTCAGTACTTC
>TRBJ2-7|TRBD2|TRBV30|once
CVWRTSGSSYEQYF
TGTGTCTGGAGGACTAGCGGGAGCTCCTACGAGCAGTACTTC
>TRBJ2-1|-|TRBV7-8|-
CASSLGAGGDEQFF
TGTGCCAGCAGCTTAGGGGCGGGTGGCGATGAGCAGTTCTTC
>TRBJ2-5|TRBD1|TRBV28|-
CASSSWDRVQETQYF
TGTGCCAGCAGTTCATGGGACAGGGTCCAAGAGACCCAGTACTTC
>TRBJ2-2|-|TRBV28|-
CASTEGRVNTGELFF
TGTGCCTCCACCGAAGGCAGGGTGAACACCGGGGAGCTGTTTTTT
>TRBJ1-2|-|TRBV2|few
CASAGRYGYTF
TGTGCCAGTGCAGGGAGGTATGGCTACACCTTC
>TRBJ1-5|-|TRBV11-2|once
CASSFGGNQPQHF
TGTGCCAGCAGTTTCGGTGGCAATCAGCCCCAGCATTTT
>TRBJ2-5|TRBD2|TRBV29-1|once
CSITGTSGTTQYF
TGCAGCATAACCGGGACTAGCGGGACAACCCAGTACTTC
>TRBJ2-3|TRBD2|TRBV5-1|-
CASSLGLAGVDTQYF
TGCGCCAGCAGCTTGGGACTAGCGGGAGTGGATACGCAGTATTTT
>TRBJ2-1|-|TRBV28|once
CASSPTGREQFF
TGTGCCAGCAGTCCGACAGGCCGGGAGCAGTTCTTC
>TRBJ1-2|-|TRBV19|once
CASSIVGQWEKGYTF
TGTGCCAGTAGTATAGTTGGACAGTGGGAGAAGGGCTACACCTTC
>TRBJ2-5|TRBD2|TRBV5-4|-
CASSLKGIPGLEEETQYF
TGTGCCAGCAGCCTCAAGGGGATCCCGGGACTAGAGGAAGAGACCCAGTACTTC
>TRBJ1-2|TRBD1|TRBV28|-
CASRGDRGHYGYTF
TGTGCCAGCAGGGGGGACAGGGGTCACTATGGCTACACCTTC
>TRBJ1-2|TRBD1|TRBV19|-
CASSSSTGRNGYTF
TGTGCCAGTAGTTCCTCGACAGGGCGGAATGGCTACACCTTC
>TRBJ1-1|-|TRBV5-1|-
CASSFYRRNTEAFF
TGCGCCAGCAGCTTCTACAGGCGGAACACTGAAGCTTTCTTT
>TRBJ2-1|-|TRBV6-4|-
CASSDSPSSYNEQFF
TGTGCCAGCAGTGACTCGCCGAGCTCCTACAATGAGCAGTTCTTC
>TRBJ2-1|TRBD2|TRBV6-6|-
CASRLAGTYNEQFF
TGTGCCAGCAGGCTAGCGGGGACCTACAATGAGCAGTTCTTC
>TRBJ2-5|TRBD1|TRBV5-1|-
CASSLALSTGQETQYF
TGCGCCAGCAGCTTGGCCCTTTCGACAGGGCAAGAGACCCAGTACTTC
>TRBJ2-2|-|TRBV6-6|-
CASMVRANTGELFF
TGTGCCAGCATGGTCAGGGCTAACACCGGGGAGCTGTTTTTT
>TRBJ2-1|TRBD2|TRBV7-9|-
CASSFLAGLGEQFF
TGTGCCAGCAGCTTCCTAGCGGGATTGGGTGAGCAGTTCTTC
>TRBJ2-7|TRBD2|TRBV5-1|-
CASSLAPIAGDDSYEQYF
TGCGCCAGCAGCTTGGCTCCCATAGCGGGAGACGACTCCTACGAGCAGTACTTC
>TRBJ2-7|TRBD1|TRBV27|-
CASSHLGTENPYEQYF
TGTGCCAGCAGTCATCTTGGGACAGAAAACCCCTACGAGCAGTACTTC
>TRBJ2-1|TRBD2|TRBV30|-
CAWSASGHPVYNEQFF
TGTGCCTGGAGCGCTAGCGGGCACCCAGTCTACAATGAGCAGTTCTTC
>TRBJ1-2|TRBD1|TRBV6-1|-
CASSFDRGRVSGYTF
TGTGCCAGCAGTTTCGACAGGGGTCGAGTCTCCGGCTACACCTTC